This TCR beta chain appears in the sequencing data of a study of graft-versus-host responses after intestinal transplantation. Study-level background: Recipients received multivisceral, liver-intestinal, or isolated intestinal transplants. Broader study findings: After transplant, early declines in HvG clones were associated with peak levels of circulating GvH clones. When patients had graft-donor T cell macrochimerism, their allografts held high graft-versus-host to host-versus-graft clonal ratios. Analysis identified GvH clones in recipient marrow, with some appearing first in ileum or blood.

Sequenced by immunoSEQ multiplex PCR; TCRdb stores in-frame clones only, minus some. The repertoire has over 100,000 clones, about 90% of them found once; the top ten carry about 0.9%. V shed 1 base and J shed 4 bases, with 8 bases lying between them. This CDR3 comprises 14 residues. Germline lookup yields CDR1 SGHAT and CDR2 FQDESV (reference sequence). On this clone: What it binds is unknown.

The J gene is TRBJ2-1, the V gene TRBV11-1; D uncertain. This TCR derives from a human donor who received an intestinal transplant. The sequencing here drew on unstimulated CD4+ T cells sorted from spleen or lymph node cells, taken before intestinal transplant. The CDR3 DNA follows: TGTGCCAGCAGCTTAGGTCATAAATACAATGAGCAGTTCTTC. It yields the protein CASSLGHKYNEQFF. Based on the CDR3 plus reference TRBV11-1 and TRBJ2-1, the full variable domain is EAEVAQSPRYKITEKSQAVAFWCDPISGHATLYWYRQILGQGPELLVQFQDESVVDDSQLPKDRFSAERLKGVDSTLKIQPAELGDSAMYLCASSLGHKYNEQFFGPGTRLTVL.